This record concerns one T cell receptor beta chain sequence. This entry is derived from a study of blood T cell repertoires in COVID-19. At the level of the study: Researchers got acute and convalescent COVID-19 samples from the United States, Italy and Spain. T cells, B-cell-depleted T cells, or PBMCs provided the cDNA or gDNA that served as material.

The authors' processing: Estimation of nucleated cell counts was performed using reference gene primer amplification. Only in-frame clones appear in the TCRdb table, and some are missing; sequencing was by immunoSEQ multiplex PCR. For V, J and clone size, that table is used; D and trimming come from the DNA. The sample gives 50,000 to 75,000 clones, 85% to 95% of which show up once; around 4.3% is in the top ten. Germline loops: CDR1 LNHNV, CDR2 YYDKDF (reference sequence). Trimming at V came to 3 bases and at J to 3 bases, leaving 8 bases not matched to a gene. This CDR3 has 17 residues. The sequence came from a man aged 50 to 59 with active COVID-19. Sequenced material: peripheral blood. The rearrangement links TRBV15 to TRBJ1-6; 7 bases are a match to TRBD1. CDR3 coding DNA: TGTGCCACCAGCAGTACACAGGGGAACTTCTATAATTCACCCCTCCACTTT. This translates into CATSSTQGNFYNSPLHF.